These 25 T cell receptor beta chains originate from one sample sequenced in a study of T cells in narcolepsy. Repertoires were generated with immunoSEQ multiplex PCR, while TCRdb's copy carries only in-frame clones and drops some. The sample contains some 20,000 clones, roughly four fifths of which appear only once. What was sequenced was memory (CD45RA-) CD4+ T cells from blood. The receptor source for this set is a human donor in good health.

The chain is built from TRBV4-2 and TRBJ2-3; D possibly uses TRBD1 or TRBD2 (5 bases each). Germline CDR1 and CDR2: LGHNA and YNFKEQ. V gave up 4 bases and J gave up 4 bases, with 12 bases separating them. The CDR3 contains 14 residues. The chain's CDR3 is CASSPQGRPDTQYF. Written as DNA, the CDR3 is TGTGCCAGCAGCCCCCAGGGACGTCCAGATACGCAGTATTTT.

The rearrangement links TRBV11-2 to TRBJ2-5; D might be TRBD1 (5 bases). CDR3 length: 16 amino acids. Germline V gene data show CDR1 as SGHAT and CDR2 as FQNNGV. Trimming cost V 2 bases and J 1 base, with 14 bases left between them. DNA for the CDR3: TGTGCCAGCAGCTTAAGGGGCGTGGAGCGCCAAGAGACCCAGTACTTC. It encodes CASSLRGVERQETQYF.

This chain uses TRBV10-3 with TRBJ2-2; TRBD2 agrees at 9 bases. After removal of 3 bases from V and 6 bases from J, the junction contained 8 bases not matched to a gene. CDR1 is ENHRY, CDR2 SYGVKD, per germline. The CDR3 runs 16 residues. The CDR3 here is CAISDPIAGAAGELFF. CDR3 sequence (DNA): TGTGCCATCAGTGATCCAATAGCGGGAGCAGCCGGGGAGCTGTTTTTT.

The rearrangement joins TRBV9 to TRBJ2-4; D is possibly TRBD1 or TRBD2 (5 bases each). The germline V gene has CDR1 SGDLS and CDR2 YYNGEE. V was trimmed by 7 bases and J by 0 bases, leaving 11 bases between them. This CDR3 has 14 amino acids. In DNA, the CDR3 is TGTGCCAGCGCCACAGGACTAGCCAAAAACATTCAGTACTTC. It yields the protein CASATGLAKNIQYF. Full variable domain (rest looked up from reference TRBV9 and TRBJ2-4): DSGVTQTPKHLITATGQRVTLRCSPRSGDLSVYWYQQSLDQGLQFLIQYYNGEERAKGNILERFSAQQFPDLHSELNLSSLELGDSALYFCASATGLAKNIQYFGAGTRLSVL.

The chain is built from TRBV6-1 and TRBJ1-2; tentative D call: TRBD1 (5 bases). Germline CDR1 is MNHNS and CDR2 is SASEGT. The CDR3 is made up of 15 amino acids. Trimming left V 5 bases short and J 8 bases short, with 21 bases between. The CDR3 region has the DNA TGTGCCAGCAGTCCCTTACAGGAGGCTAACAAGGGCTACACCTTC. Residues: CASSPLQEANKGYTF.

The chain carries TRBV5-4 and TRBJ2-3; TRBD2 matches 11 bases. Trimming took 4 bases from V and 0 from J; bases not matched to a gene: 4. The CDR3 length is 16 residues. Germline lookup yields CDR1 SGHNT and CDR2 YYREEE (reference sequence). CDR3 DNA: TGTGCCAGCAGCCCAGGGACTAGCGGAAGCACAGATACGCAGTATTTT. This gives the protein CASSPGTSGSTDTQYF.

The chain has TRBV5-1 and TRBJ1-2, with TRBD1 matching 7 bases. This CDR3 comprises 12 residues. V lost 0 bases and J lost 8; bases outside the gene matches: 1. CDR1 is SGHRS, CDR2 YFSETQ, per germline. The CDR3: CASSLGGGGYTF. In DNA form, the CDR3 reads TGCGCCAGCAGCTTGGGAGGGGGCGGCTACACCTTC.

The chain is built from TRBV27 and TRBJ2-3, with 8 positions matching TRBD2. The germline gives CDR1 MNHEY, CDR2 SMNVEV (reference sequence). V gave up 5 bases and J gave up 1 base; unmatched junction bases: 5. The CDR3 has 15 amino acids. CDR3 loop: CASSLSGIGTDTQYF. In DNA, the CDR3 is TGTGCCAGCAGTCTTAGCGGGATTGGCACAGATACGCAGTATTTT.

The chain carries TRBV10-2 and TRBJ2-5; no firm D call. Germline CDR1 WSHSY, CDR2 SAAADI. V lost 3 bases to trimming and J lost 4 bases, with 12 bases between them. This CDR3 spans 14 amino acids. The CDR3 sequence: CASSDPEVSETQYF. CDR3 bases: TGCGCCAGCAGTGACCCCGAGGTTTCAGAGACCCAGTACTTC.

The V and J genes are TRBV11-3 and TRBJ2-7; tentative D call: TRBD2 (6 bases). Trimming left V 0 bases short and J 2 bases short, with 11 bases between. The CDR3 sequence is 15 residues long. The germline CDR1 and CDR2 sequences are SGHNT and YENEEA. CDR3 in DNA: TGTGCCAGCAGCTTAGAGGCCGGGGGTACCTACGAGCAGTACTTC. This gives the protein CASSLEAGGTYEQYF.

The CDR3 protein is CASRASGGFGGELFF. For the CDR3, the DNA is TGTGCCAGCAGGGCTAGCGGGGGTTTCGGCGGGGAGCTGTTTTTT. V usage is TRBV2 and J usage is TRBJ2-2; the match to TRBD2 covers 10 bases. V trimming: 6 bases; J trimming: 7 bases; junction bases outside the gene matches: 8. The CDR3 is 15 residues long. The germline V gene encodes CDR1 SNHLY and CDR2 FYNNEI.

The rearrangement joins TRBV5-1 to TRBJ1-2; D is perhaps TRBD1 (5 bases). The CDR3 spans 13 residues. V lost 4 bases and J 3 bases, leaving 10 bases between the germline ends. Germline assignment: CDR1 SGHRS and CDR2 YFSETQ. CDR3 amino acids: CASSSDSYYGYTF. The DNA of the CDR3 is TGCGCCAGCAGCAGCGACAGCTACTATGGCTACACCTTC.

For the CDR3, the DNA is TGTGCCAGCAGCCATAATGACCGTAACTATGGCTACACCTTC. Translating gives CASSHNDRNYGYTF. The chain is built from TRBV4-2 and TRBJ1-2, with unresolved D. This CDR3 spans 14 amino acids. CDR1 and CDR2 from the germline V gene are LGHNA and YNFKEQ. The V and J ends lost 3 bases and 1 base respectively, with 9 bases between them.

The chain has TRBV9 and TRBJ2-2, with D possibly being TRBD1 or TRBD2 (6 bases each). V was pared by 4 bases and J by 0 bases, with 13 bases between. Germline-derived CDR1 and CDR2 are SGDLS and YYNGEE. CDR3 length: 16 residues. The CDR3 DNA reads TGTGCCAGCAGCCCGGAGGGGGTACCGAACACCGGGGAGCTGTTTTTT. It encodes CASSPEGVPNTGELFF.

This clone was counted between two and nine times. The V gene is TRBV27, the J gene TRBJ2-7; D remains ambiguous. The CDR3 sequence is 14 residues long. V gave up 2 bases and J gave up 2 bases, with 10 bases separating them. Germline V gives CDR1 MNHEY, CDR2 SMNVEV (reference sequence). CDR3 bases: TGTGCCAGCAGTTTACGCGGTCCAACCTACGAGCAGTACTTC. Translation gives CASSLRGPTYEQYF.

The chain joins TRBV11-2 to TRBJ1-4; D remains unclear. This CDR3 is built from 15 residues. Trimming pared 5 bases from V and 5 bases from J, leaving 15 bases between. CDR1 is SGHAT, CDR2 FQNNGV, per germline. The CDR3 loop is CASSPLGRPNEKLFF. CDR3 in DNA: TGTGCCAGCAGCCCCCTGGGTAGGCCAAATGAAAAACTGTTTTTT.

This rearrangement joins TRBV27 to TRBJ2-7; D gene ambiguous. Germline V CDR1 and CDR2: MNHEY, SMNVEV (reference sequence). V was clipped by 3 bases and J by 5 bases, with 17 bases between them. The CDR3 runs to 15 residues. CDR3 nucleotides: TGTGCCAGCAGTTTGGACGGCCGGGCTTTCGACGAGCAGTACTTC. It codes for CASSLDGRAFDEQYF.

Comment on this clone: An end of the junction does not agree with germline; a read error may underlie this. In DNA, the CDR3 is TGTGCCACCAGTCGGGCAGGGGGCGCCCCGATCTTT. This codes for CATSRAGGAPIF. V is TRBV15 and J is TRBJ1-1; 8 nucleotides align to TRBD1. The CDR3 covers 12 residues. Per germline, CDR1 LNHNV and CDR2 YYDKDF (reference sequence).

The chain links TRBV2 to TRBJ2-1; 9 bases fit TRBD1. With V trimmed by 6 bases and J by 2 bases, 5 bases remained unmatched. Per the germline V gene, CDR1 is SNHLY and CDR2 is FYNNEI. The CDR3 length is 15 residues. This CDR3 is CASRRQGGPYNEQFF. Here the CDR3 DNA reads TGTGCCAGCAGGAGACAGGGGGGACCCTACAATGAGCAGTTCTTC.

This chain connects TRBV11-2 to TRBJ2-3; 13 bases line up with TRBD2. V shed 6 bases and J 6 bases; nucleotides not matched to a gene: 6. The V gene's germline CDR1 is SGHAT and CDR2 FQNNGV. This CDR3 spans 15 amino acids. This chain's CDR3 is CASSLLTSGGDTQYF. The CDR3 DNA is TGTGCCAGCAGTCTCCTGACTAGCGGGGGGGATACGCAGTATTTT.

The gene calls are TRBV7-8 and TRBJ2-7; maybe TRBD1 (6 bases). The CDR3 covers 14 residues. The germline gives CDR1 SGHVS, CDR2 FQNEAQ. V lost 1 base and J lost 6, with 13 bases in between. This CDR3 reads CASSLVYRDGEQYF. The CDR3 DNA is TGTGCCAGCAGCTTAGTATACAGGGATGGCGAGCAGTACTTC.

The V and J genes are TRBV21-1 and TRBJ1-1. TRBV21-1 is flagged as a pseudogene. The CDR3 is made up of 18 amino acids. The CDR3 loop reads CASSKERRCDSGNTEAFF. CDR3 sequence (DNA): TGTGCCAGCAGCAAAGAGCGGCGGTGTGACAGTGGGAACACTGAAGCTTTCTTT.

The V gene is TRBV6-5, the J gene TRBJ1-6, with D possibly being TRBD1 (6 bases). This CDR3 is built from 14 residues. CDR1 and CDR2 from the germline V gene are MNHEY and SVGAGI. Trimming shortened V by 6 bases and J by 7 bases, and 13 bases separated the two germline ends. The CDR3 is CASRRQAFNSPLHF. The CDR3 DNA reads TGTGCCAGCAGGAGACAGGCCTTCAATTCACCCCTCCACTTT.

The chain employs TRBV6-5 and TRBJ2-3, with D possibly being TRBD1 (6 bases). Germline V gene data show CDR1 as MNHEY and CDR2 as SVGAGI. This CDR3 has 16 residues. V dropped 2 bases and J dropped 2 bases, with 14 bases sitting between them. CDR3 region: CASSYPDKGDTDTQYF. Written as DNA, the CDR3 is TGTGCCAGCAGTTACCCCGACAAGGGGGACACAGATACGCAGTATTTT.

This sequence joins TRBV6-5 and TRBJ2-2; D call uncertain. Deletions cut 10 bases from V and 3 bases from J, with 15 bases between. Germline CDR1 is MNHEY and CDR2 is SVGAGI. The length of the CDR3 is 14 residues. CDR3 protein: CATRPYWDTGELFF. The CDR3 DNA is TGTGCCACCCGACCCTATTGGGACACCGGGGAGCTGTTTTTT.